The T cell receptor (beta chain) under discussion was sequenced for a study of blood T cells in healthy people across ages (dated by TCRdb to 2015 to 2017). Turning to the overall study: In model experiments, template switching captured about one uniquely barcoded TCR beta cDNA molecule for every two T cells. For two donors (one aged 18 to 30 and one aged 80 or older), the study analyzed two additional independent replicas of 1 million unique cDNA reads from the same blood draw. Using deep sequencing normalized with unique cDNA molecular identifiers, the study measured how TCR beta repertoire diversity changes with age. To avoid experimental bias, donors of different ages were distributed randomly across sequencing lanes. The donors were split into four age groups: young (average 16 years), middle-aged (39), aged (more than 60) and long-lived (82). What the study reported, not specific to this receptor: Because profiling used bulk unsorted PBMCs, naive and antigen-experienced compartments could not be compared conclusively. Estimates of total diversity from one million sequenced T cells were regarded as lower bounds and underestimates. The CMV infection status of donors was not known, potentially confounding age-related changes in expanded clonotypes. The percentage of naive T cells measured by flow cytometry correlated strongly with observed TCR beta diversity. Compared with the aged group, the long-lived group had more naive CD4+ T cells, fewer expanded clones and increased TCR diversity, a pattern suggesting age selection. Observed TCR beta diversity per million T cells fell roughly linearly with age, and a significant reduction was already apparent by age about 36.

The CDR3 measures 15 amino acids from cysteine to phenylalanine. The retained sequence is limited to the CDR3, 45 bases, with the frame set at the first base. V has 5 bases trimmed and J has 8 bases trimmed; junction bases matching no gene number 13. The germline V gene (reference sequence) sets CDR1 to LGHDT and CDR2 to YNNKEL. This clonotype showed up just once. No antigen is known for it. No quality values exist for individual bases; no much larger clone is one base distant. Library creation used 5' RACE. Reads for this sample came from an Illumina HiSeq 2500. A second 7 to 11 cycle PCR used a sample-barcoded 5' primer and a J-beta primer mix. A unique molecular identifier was introduced onto each TCR beta cDNA molecule by a template-switch 5' adaptor carrying 12 random nucleotides. At least 2.5 million CDR3-containing paired-end reads were obtained from each sample. First-strand cDNA synthesis was performed from all RNA using the Mint cDNA synthesis kit, with priming by a TRBC-specific oligonucleotide. After uracil-DNA glycosylase treatment, a first 18-cycle PCR used universal primers M1SS and BC2_uni_R on all cDNA. Processing in the source paper ran as follows. For normalization, 1 million high-quality reads, each with a distinct molecular identifier, were randomly selected from each sample. Reads sharing molecular identifiers were discarded rather than binned into consensus sequences. MiTCR, set to a Q25 quality threshold and the strictest error-elimination algorithm, was used for CDR3 identification, clonotype clustering and error correction. Lower-bound total TCR beta diversity was estimated with a nonparametric unseen species model using Euler transformation. TCRdb reprocessed the public reads (quality trimming at Q25 with fastp, clone calling with MiXCR) and kept in-frame beta chains. When rows share a CDR3 protein, they turn into one entry using the most common DNA and genes. Here the V and J calls rest on TCRdb's processing, not on the authors' analysis. The sample has around 940,000 distinct CDR3 sequences on record, about 51% of them singletons. The top ten constitute about a fifth of the sample.

Donors were 35 to 40 systemically healthy Caucasian individuals from Russia aged roughly 6 to 90 years. Each donor gave 8 to 10 milliliters of peripheral blood, drawn into EDTA-treated Vacutainer tubes. Ficoll-Paque density-gradient centrifugation was used to isolate PBMCs, with at least 6 million per sample. Trizol reagent was used to extract total RNA from PBMCs, with at least 5 micrograms per sample. The percentages of naive CD45RAhigh/CD27high T cells were determined by flow cytometry on a PBMC aliquot from every donor. Sequenced sample: blood. This chain is built from TRBV3-1 and TRBJ1-2; TRBD1 lines up with 8 middle nucleotides. This clonotype was obtained from a woman in her sixties or seventies in good health. CDR3 protein: CASSTQGAETRGYTF. The DNA sequence is given as TGTGCCAGCAGCACTCAGGGGGCGGAAACGAGAGGCTACACCTTC.